This T cell receptor beta chain originates from a study of blood T cell repertoires in COVID-19. Study-level information: T cells, B-cell-depleted T cells, or PBMCs supplied cDNA or gDNA.

Under the authors' procedure: Estimation of nucleated cell counts relied on the amplification of reference gene primers. Generated by immunoSEQ multiplex PCR, the TCRdb table keeps only in-frame clones and is missing some. V and J calls and clone size come straight from that table; D and trimming were deduced from the DNA. The sample carries about 280,000 clones, less than 90% recorded once. Patients from Seattle were sampled longitudinally, starting during active infection. The CDR3 length is 16 residues. From germline, CDR1 is LGHDT and CDR2 YNNKEL (reference sequence). Trimming took 0 bases from V and 8 from J, leaving 19 bases between them.

Sequencing was done on a sample of peripheral blood. The sequence was obtained from a woman in her 70s with COVID-19, enrolled during active disease. The gene calls are TRBV3-1 (or the pseudogene TRBV3-2) and TRBJ1-2; D gene unclear. The CDR3 DNA reads as TGTGCCAGCAGCCAAGATCGAGAGGGCACTCTTGGGGGCTACACCTTC. Residues: CASSQDREGTLGGYTF.